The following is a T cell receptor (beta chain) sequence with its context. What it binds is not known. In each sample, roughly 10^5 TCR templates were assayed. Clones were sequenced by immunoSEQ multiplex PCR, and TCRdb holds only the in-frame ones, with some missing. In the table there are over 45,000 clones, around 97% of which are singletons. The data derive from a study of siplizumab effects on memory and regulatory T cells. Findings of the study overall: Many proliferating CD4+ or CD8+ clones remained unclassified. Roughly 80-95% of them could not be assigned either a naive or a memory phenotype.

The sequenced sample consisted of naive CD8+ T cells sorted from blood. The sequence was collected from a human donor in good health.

The CDR3 spells CASSSDRDRGIHEQFF. The CDR3 DNA sequence: TGTGCCAGCAGTTCCGACCGGGACAGGGGAATCCATGAGCAGTTCTTC. V is TRBV28 and J is TRBJ2-1, with 10 bases identical to TRBD1. J lost 8 bases, V lost 4 bases, and 11 bases had no gene match. CDR3 length: 16 residues. Germline CDR1 is MDHEN and CDR2 is SYDVKM.